Listed here are 5 T cell receptor beta chains from one sample, sequenced in a study of T cell repertoires in cytomegalovirus infection. MiXCR, run by TCRdb on the reads, gives a single entry per CDR3 protein. In the table there are just under 550,000 distinct CDR3 sequences, about 25% of which are singletons. The material sequenced was PBMCs. All receptors derive from a human donor in good health (CMV status not recorded). Some clones in this sample may be carry-over from other donors' samples.

The chain is built from TRBV6-5 and TRBJ2-7, with D maybe TRBD2 (5 bases). This CDR3 has 14 amino acids. Deletions cut 4 bases from V and 3 bases from J, with 13 bases between. Germline CDR1 is MNHEY and CDR2 is SVGAGI. CDR3 in amino acids: CASSSGILFYEQYV. CDR3 DNA sequence: TGTGCCAGCAGTTCGGGGATCCTATTCTACGAGCAGTACGTC.

The genes are TRBV13 and TRBJ2-7; 11 nucleotides line up with TRBD1. The V gene end was trimmed by 4 bases and the J gene end by 7 bases; junction bases not matched to a gene: 9. Per germline, CDR1 PRHDT and CDR2 FYEKMQ (reference sequence). This CDR3 has 15 amino acids. The CDR3 DNA is TGTGCCAGCAGCTCAGAGGACAGGGGGCTAAAAGAGCAGTACTTC. The encoded protein is CASSSEDRGLKEQYF.

The V gene is TRBV7-9, the J gene TRBJ1-3, with 7 bases lining up with TRBD1. The V gene end was trimmed by 0 bases and the J gene end by 1 base; junction bases not matched to a gene: 6. From germline, CDR1 is SEHNR and CDR2 FQNEAQ (reference sequence). The CDR3 loop spans 17 amino acids. The CDR3 DNA reads TGTGCCAGCAGCTTAGCAGGGGGCTTGACATCTGGAAACACCATATATTTT. Translation gives CASSLAGGLTSGNTIYF.

This clonotype has just a few counts. The chain employs TRBV28 and TRBJ2-5, with 7 bases aligning to TRBD2. V shed 5 bases, J shed 5 bases, and the junction held 11 bases outside the gene matches. The germline CDR1 and CDR2 sequences are MDHEN and SYDVKM. This CDR3 spans 15 amino acids. The CDR3 nucleotides are TGTGCCAGCAGTCCCTGGGGAGGGAAAAGTGAGACCCAGTACTTC. Its translation is CASSPWGGKSETQYF. Supplemented by reference TRBV28 and TRBJ2-5, the full variable domain reads DVKVTQSSRYLVKRTGEKVFLECVQDMDHENMFWYRQDPGLGLRLIYFSYDVKMKEKGDIPEGYSVSREKKERFSLILESASTNQTSMYLCASSPWGGKSETQYFGPGTRLLVL.

This chain joins TRBV9 and TRBJ2-1; the D is unclear. The CDR3 runs to 14 residues. Trimming took 0 bases from V and 4 from J, leaving 8 bases between them. Germline CDR1 SGDLS, CDR2 YYNGEE. CDR3 loop: CASSVEVLYNEQFF. CDR3 bases: TGTGCCAGCAGCGTAGAAGTGCTATACAATGAGCAGTTCTTC.